This T cell receptor (beta chain) derives from a study of shared clonotypes between healthy human individuals. Study conclusions and caveats: The authors sampled blood alone, and tissue repertoires likely differ. Approximately 5% was the fraction of naive CD4 clonotypes found shared across a few donors.

Repertoires were generated with immunoSEQ multiplex PCR, while TCRdb's copy carries only in-frame clones and drops some. The sample has around 940,000 clones, 60% to 85% seen once. CD4+ cells underwent separation, giving CD45RA+ naive and CD45RA-negative memory subsets. Regarding this clone: The antigen is unknown.

This sequence was found in a man aged 18 to 29 in good health. Sequenced input: memory CD4+ T cells sorted from blood. The subset was: CD45RA-negative fraction.

The CDR3 DNA sequence: TGTGCCAGTAGTTCACTAGCGGGGGGGAACCAAGAGACCCAGTACTTC. It codes for CASSSLAGGNQETQYF. The chain combines TRBV19 with TRBJ2-5; TRBD2 matches at 13 bases. CDR3 length equals 16 residues. The V gene end was trimmed by 5 bases and the J gene end by 0 bases; junction bases not matched to a gene: 3. Looked up from germline, CDR1 is LNHDA and CDR2 is SQIVND (reference sequence).